This T cell receptor beta chain was found in a study of blood T cell repertoires in COVID-19. In the original processing: The authors estimated nucleated cell counts from reference gene primer amplification. Only in-frame clones appear in the TCRdb table, and some are missing; sequencing was by immunoSEQ multiplex PCR. V and J calls and clone size come straight from that table; D and trimming were deduced from the DNA. The sample has roughly 320,000 clones, just under 90% seen once. Seattle patients were enrolled while actively infected and followed longitudinally. V was clipped by 4 bases and J by 2 bases; unmatched bases: 6. CDR1 is SGHKS, CDR2 YYEKEE, per germline (reference sequence). The CDR3 consists of 14 residues.

Sequences were obtained from peripheral blood. This chain connects TRBV5-5 to TRBJ2-7, with 7 positions matching TRBD2. This TCR came from a woman aged 30 to 39 with COVID-19, enrolled during active disease. As DNA, the CDR3 is TGTGCCAGCAGCCCAACGGCGGGGGCCTACGAGCAGTACGTC. Translation gives CASSPTAGAYEQYV.